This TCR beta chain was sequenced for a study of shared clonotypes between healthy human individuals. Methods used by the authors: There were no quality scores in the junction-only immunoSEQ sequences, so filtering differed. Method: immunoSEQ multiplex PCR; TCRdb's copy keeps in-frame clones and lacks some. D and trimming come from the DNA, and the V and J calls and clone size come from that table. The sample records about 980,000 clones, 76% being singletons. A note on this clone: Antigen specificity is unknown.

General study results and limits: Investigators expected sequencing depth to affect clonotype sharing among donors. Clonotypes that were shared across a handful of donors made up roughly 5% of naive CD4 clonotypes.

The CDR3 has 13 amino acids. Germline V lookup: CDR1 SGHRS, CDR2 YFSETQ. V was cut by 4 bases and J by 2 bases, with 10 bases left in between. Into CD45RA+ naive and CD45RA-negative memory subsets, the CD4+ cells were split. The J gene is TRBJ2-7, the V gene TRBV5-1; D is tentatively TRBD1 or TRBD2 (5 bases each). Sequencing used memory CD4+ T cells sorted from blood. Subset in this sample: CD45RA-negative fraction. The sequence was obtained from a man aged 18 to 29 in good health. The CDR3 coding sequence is TGCGCCAGCAGCCATCCGGGACCCTACGAGCAGTACTTC. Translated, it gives CASSHPGPYEQYF. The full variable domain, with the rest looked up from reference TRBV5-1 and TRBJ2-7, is KAGVTQTPRYLIKTRGQQVTLSCSPISGHRSVSWYQQTPGQGLQFLFEYFSETQRNKGNFPGRFSGRQFSNSRSEMNVSTLELGDSALYLCASSHPGPYEQYFGPGTRLTVT.